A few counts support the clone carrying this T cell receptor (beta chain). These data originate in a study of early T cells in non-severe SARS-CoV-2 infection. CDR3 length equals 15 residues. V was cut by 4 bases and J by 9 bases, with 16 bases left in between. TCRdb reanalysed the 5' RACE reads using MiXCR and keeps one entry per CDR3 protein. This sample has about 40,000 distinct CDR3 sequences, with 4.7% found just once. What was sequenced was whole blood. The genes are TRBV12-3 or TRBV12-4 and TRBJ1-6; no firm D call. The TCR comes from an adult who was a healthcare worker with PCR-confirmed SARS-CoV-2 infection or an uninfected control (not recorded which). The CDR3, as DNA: TGTGCCAGCAGTTCCGCAACAATCGGTACTTCACCCCTCCACTTT. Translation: CASSSATIGTSPLHF.